The sequence of this T cell receptor beta chain was determined in a study of cytomegalovirus exposure and HLA in healthy donors. Overall study findings and caveats: Later analysis found that TCR beta chains associated with HLA were more clonally expanded than other, equally common chains.

CDR1 is SGDLS and CDR2 is YYNGEE in the germline V gene. Trimming removed 4 bases at V and 2 bases at J, with 10 bases between. The CDR3 has 14 residues. With respect to this clone: What it binds is not known.

In the PCR, 60 Vbeta and 13 Jbeta primers were used. Assay: immunoSEQ multiplex PCR; the TCRdb copy retains only in-frame clones and omits some. This repertoire shows 110,000 or so clones, approximately 80% found once; its top ten account for 5.4%. The sample consisted of PBMCs. This receptor was identified in a woman aged 25 to 39 in good health and CMV-seropositive. The chain carries TRBV9 and TRBJ1-3; D might be TRBD1 (6 bases). CDR3: CASSQGHTGNTIYF. CDR3 DNA sequence: TGTGCCAGCAGCCAGGGACACACTGGAAACACCATATATTTT.